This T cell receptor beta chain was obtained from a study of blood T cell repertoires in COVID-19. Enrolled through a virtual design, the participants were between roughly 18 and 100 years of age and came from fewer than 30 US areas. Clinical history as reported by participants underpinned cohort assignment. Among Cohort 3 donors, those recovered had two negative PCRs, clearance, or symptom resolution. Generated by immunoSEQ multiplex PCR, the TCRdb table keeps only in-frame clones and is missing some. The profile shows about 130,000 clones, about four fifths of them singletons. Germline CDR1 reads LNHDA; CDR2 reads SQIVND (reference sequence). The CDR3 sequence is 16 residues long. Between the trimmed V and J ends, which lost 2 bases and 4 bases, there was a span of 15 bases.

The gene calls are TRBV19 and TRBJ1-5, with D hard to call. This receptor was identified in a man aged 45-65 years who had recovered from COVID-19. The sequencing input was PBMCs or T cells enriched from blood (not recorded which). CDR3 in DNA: TGTGCCAGTAGTATATTACACCTCGGCGGGAATCAGCCCCAGCATTTT. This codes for CASSILHLGGNQPQHF.